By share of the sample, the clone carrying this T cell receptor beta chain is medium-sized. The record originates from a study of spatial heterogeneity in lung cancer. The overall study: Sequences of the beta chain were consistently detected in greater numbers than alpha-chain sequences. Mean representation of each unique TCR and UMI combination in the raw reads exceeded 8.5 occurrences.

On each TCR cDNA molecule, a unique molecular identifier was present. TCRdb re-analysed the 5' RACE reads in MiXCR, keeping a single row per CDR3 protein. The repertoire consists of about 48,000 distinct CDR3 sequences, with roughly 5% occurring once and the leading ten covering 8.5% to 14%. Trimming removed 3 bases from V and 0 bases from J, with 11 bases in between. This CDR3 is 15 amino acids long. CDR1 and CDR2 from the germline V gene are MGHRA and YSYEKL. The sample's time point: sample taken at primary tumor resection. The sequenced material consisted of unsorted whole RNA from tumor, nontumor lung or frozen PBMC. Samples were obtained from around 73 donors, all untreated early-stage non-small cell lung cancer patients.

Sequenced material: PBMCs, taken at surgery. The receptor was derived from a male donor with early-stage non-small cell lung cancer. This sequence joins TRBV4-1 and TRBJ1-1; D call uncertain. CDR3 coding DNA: TGCGCCAGCAGCCACCTTGTTGGTATGAACACTGAAGCTTTCTTT. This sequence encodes CASSHLVGMNTEAFF.